This T cell receptor (beta chain) was documented in a study of CD8+CD57+ T cells in acquired aplastic anemia. As for the study in general: The mean DNA yield obtained from sorted CD4+ and CD8+ cells came to around 3 ug. Overall study findings and caveats: Both patients and controls carried the same twenty-nine CD8+ CDR3 sequences. Between the patient and control groups, CD8+ Simpson's diversity did not differ significantly.

Profiles of TCR beta VDJ and CDR3 were generated from a genomic DNA template. TCRdb re-called the reads with MiXCR, one entry per CDR3 protein. In the table there are about 120,000 distinct CDR3 sequences, approximately 50% of which are singletons. Before being chosen for sequencing, patients had shown CD8+CD57+ cell expansion by flow cytometry. The patients, all of them, had severe acquired aplastic anemia. The V gene end was trimmed by 3 bases and the J gene end by 8 bases; junction bases not matched to a gene: 9. Germline V gives CDR1 DFQATT, CDR2 SNEGSKA (reference sequence). The length of the CDR3 is 15 residues. This clonotype was detected many times. Its specificity is unknown.

The J gene is TRBJ1-4, the V gene TRBV20-1, with TRBD1 identical over 10 bases. The sequenced sample consisted of sorted CD4+, CD8+, or CD8+CD57+ T cells (not recorded which) from PBMCs. The sequence derives from a human donor with aplastic anemia. CDR3 amino acids: CSASDRGRLREKLFF. The CDR3 region has the DNA TGCAGTGCTAGCGACAGGGGGCGCTTGAGGGAAAAACTGTTTTTT.